This T cell receptor beta chain derives from a study of blood T cell repertoires in COVID-19. Study information: Sources were T cells, B-cell-depleted T cells, or PBMCs; the material itself was cDNA or gDNA.

The germline V gene has CDR1 SGHRS and CDR2 YFSETQ. The CDR3 is 15 residues long. V gave up 4 bases and J gave up 4 bases; unmatched junction bases: 3. Patients in Seattle were enrolled during active infection, then followed longitudinally. Libraries were prepared by immunoSEQ multiplex PCR; TCRdb keeps only in-frame clonotypes and omits some of them. The sample shows some 68,000 clones, 90% of them seen only once. V usage is TRBV5-1 and J usage is TRBJ2-5; the match to TRBD2 covers 14 bases. The material sequenced was peripheral blood. The clonotype comes from a man aged 50-60 years with COVID-19, enrolled during active disease. The CDR3 sequence: CASSIGLAGGETQYF. CDR3 nucleotides: TGCGCCAGCAGCATAGGACTAGCGGGAGGAGAGACCCAGTACTTC. The whole variable domain, filled in from reference TRBV5-1 and TRBJ2-5, reads KAGVTQTPRYLIKTRGQQVTLSCSPISGHRSVSWYQQTPGQGLQFLFEYFSETQRNKGNFPGRFSGRQFSNSRSEMNVSTLELGDSALYLCASSIGLAGGETQYFGPGTRLLVL.